This record looks at one T cell receptor (beta chain) sequence and its context. This sample was taken from a study of CD8 T cells in Susac syndrome. Sequencing of TCR beta was carried out in blood CD8+ and CD4+ T cells. Through negative isolation, CD4+ and CD8+ T cells were obtained, while TEMRA cells were enriched using FACS. The CDR3 is 18 amino acids. V lost 1 base, J lost 3 bases, and 11 bases stayed unmatched. Germline lookup yields CDR1 WNHNN and CDR2 SYGVQD (reference sequence). RNA in amounts of roughly 0.45 to 1 ug was reverse transcribed with random hexamers. The method of amplification for TCR beta CDR3 was immunoSEQ multiplex PCR, covering 54 Vbeta and 13 Jbeta. TCRdb re-called the immunoSEQ multiplex PCR reads with MiXCR, one entry per CDR3 protein. Among around 130,000 distinct CDR3 sequences, 80% to 85% were seen once, and the ten largest hold 0.45% to 0.6%.

The origin of this receptor is a human donor with multiple sclerosis. The chain couples TRBV10-1 to TRBJ2-2; the match to TRBD2 covers 7 bases. The specimen sequenced was CD8+ T cells from PBMCs. The CDR3 DNA sequence: TGCGCCAGCAGTGAGTGGTGGGGGAGGGCCTTGTACACCGGGGAGCTGTTTTTT. Translating gives CASSEWWGRALYTGELFF.